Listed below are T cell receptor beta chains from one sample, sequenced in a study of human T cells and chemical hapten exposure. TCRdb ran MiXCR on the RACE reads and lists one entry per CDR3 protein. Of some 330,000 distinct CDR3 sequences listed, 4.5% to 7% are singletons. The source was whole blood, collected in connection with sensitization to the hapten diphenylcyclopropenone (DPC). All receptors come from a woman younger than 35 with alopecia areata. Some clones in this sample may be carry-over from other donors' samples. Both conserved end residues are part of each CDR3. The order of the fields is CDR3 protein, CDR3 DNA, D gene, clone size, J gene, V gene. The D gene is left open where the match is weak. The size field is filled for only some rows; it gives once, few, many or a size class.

CASSPQGSIYEQYF | TGTGCCAGCAGTCCGCAGGGCAGCATCTACGAGCAGTACTTC | - | many | TRBJ2-7 | TRBV27
CASSKPTGSDEQFF | TGTGCCAGCAGCAAGCCGACAGGGAGTGATGAGCAGTTCTTC | TRBD1 | many | TRBJ2-1 | TRBV5-4
CASIPDSLNTEAFF | TGTGCCAGCATTCCCGACAGTTTGAACACTGAAGCTTTCTTT | - | many | TRBJ1-1 | TRBV12-3/TRBV12-4
CASSAQGMVYGYTF | TGTGCCAGCAGTGCGCAGGGGATGGTCTATGGCTACACCTTC | - | few | TRBJ1-2 | TRBV12-3/TRBV12-4
CASSRDGGLDTQYF | TGTGCCAGCAGCAGAGACGGGGGGTTAGATACGCAGTATTTT | TRBD2 | - | TRBJ2-3 | TRBV7-2
CASSLRIGDLLEQYF | TGTGCCAGCAGCTTGAGGATAGGGGACCTTCTCGAGCAGTACTTC | - | - | TRBJ2-7 | TRBV5-5
CASSFTTGTLEAFF | TGTGCCAGCAGCTTTACGACAGGGACGCTCGAAGCTTTCTTT | TRBD1 | many | TRBJ1-1 | TRBV11-1
CASGPDLNTEAFF | TGTGCTAGTGGTCCCGACCTGAACACTGAAGCTTTCTTT | - | few | TRBJ1-1 | TRBV12-5
CASSESGTGPTGELFF | TGCGCCAGCAGTGAGTCCGGGACAGGTCCCACCGGGGAGCTGTTTTTT | TRBD1 | many | TRBJ2-2 | TRBV10-2
CSVEVRAGNEAFF | TGCAGCGTTGAGGTAAGGGCAGGGAATGAAGCTTTCTTT | - | few | TRBJ1-1 | TRBV29-1
CASSLRQGWTPLHF | TGTGCCAGCAGTTTGCGGCAGGGATGGACACCCCTCCACTTT | - | many | TRBJ1-6 | TRBV12-3/TRBV12-4
CASSEIAGSSTDTQYF | TGTGCCAGCAGTGAAATAGCGGGGTCTTCCACAGATACGCAGTATTTT | TRBD2 | - | TRBJ2-3 | TRBV6-4
CASSQGSFGELFF | TGTGCCAGCAGCCAAGGTTCATTCGGGGAGCTGTTTTTT | - | many | TRBJ2-2 | TRBV3-1
CASSRGTGRPGELFF | TGTGCCAGCAGCCGAGGGACAGGGAGGCCCGGGGAGCTGTTTTTT | TRBD1 | few | TRBJ2-2 | TRBV5-6
CASGLVGLPGQYF | TGTGCTAGTGGTTTGGTAGGACTCCCGGGCCAGTACTTC | - | many | TRBJ2-5 | TRBV12-5
CASSLLSDTDTQYF | TGTGCCAGCAGCCTACTCTCAGACACAGATACGCAGTATTTT | - | - | TRBJ2-3 | TRBV9
CASSYLGQEYEQYF | TGTGCCAGCAGTTACCTGGGCCAGGAGTACGAGCAGTACTTC | - | few | TRBJ2-7 | TRBV6-2/TRBV6-3
CASNTGTGAGANVLTF | TGTGCCAGCAATACCGGGACAGGGGCTGGGGCCAACGTCCTGACTTTC | TRBD1 | few | TRBJ2-6 | TRBV28
CASTPTGVNYEQYF | TGTGCCAGCACCCCTACGGGGGTAAATTACGAGCAGTACTTC | - | few | TRBJ2-7 | TRBV28
CASSQELQPLYGYTF | TGCGCCAGCAGCCAAGAACTCCAGCCCCTCTATGGCTACACCTTC | - | many | TRBJ1-2 | TRBV4-3
CASSLDSRGLYGYTF | TGTGCCAGCAGTTTAGACAGCCGGGGGCTTTATGGCTACACCTTC | - | - | TRBJ1-2 | TRBV27
CASSSTGDLYEQYF | TGTGCCAGCAGCTCGACAGGGGACCTCTACGAGCAGTACTTC | TRBD1 | many | TRBJ2-7 | TRBV5-8
CASSLDGGLKTQYF | TGTGCCAGCAGTTTAGACGGGGGGCTCAAGACCCAGTACTTC | - | - | TRBJ2-5 | TRBV28
CASSLEQGGQPQHF | TGTGCCAGCAGTTTAGAGCAGGGAGGTCAGCCCCAGCATTTT | - | few | TRBJ1-5 | TRBV12-3/TRBV12-4
CASSPQGGDTEAFF | TGTGCCAGCAGCCCTCAGGGAGGAGACACTGAAGCTTTCTTT | - | many | TRBJ1-1 | TRBV12-3/TRBV12-4